The clone carrying this TCR beta chain was observed many times. The antigen is not known. TCRdb reanalysed the reads using MiXCR and keeps one entry per CDR3 protein. Here the sample spans 560,000 or so distinct CDR3 sequences, about 17% being singletons. This record comes from a study of T cell repertoires in cytomegalovirus infection. In the study overall: An indication of both CMV infection and matching HLA type came from public TCR beta signatures.

General study findings and limits: Within the response measured ex vivo, HLA-C-restricted CMV-specific TCR beta clonotypes were dominant.

Sequencing used CD8+ T cells from PBMCs. This TCR was recovered from a human donor in good health (CMV status not recorded). Some clones in this sample may be carry-over from other donors' samples.

The CDR3 here is CASSSVGNQETQYF. The CDR3 coding sequence is TGTGCCAGCAGCTCCGTCGGGAACCAAGAGACCCAGTACTTC. This rearrangement joins TRBV28 to TRBJ2-5; tentatively, D is TRBD2 (5 bases). The CDR3 extends over 14 amino acids. Per germline, CDR1 MDHEN and CDR2 SYDVKM. Trimming removed 6 bases at V and 0 bases at J, with 11 bases between.